The rows below give T cell receptor beta chains drawn from one sample of a study of T cells in Graves' hyperthyroidism and ophthalmopathy. TCRdb passed the multiplex PCR reads through MiXCR, listing each CDR3 protein once. The sample yields some 320,000 distinct CDR3 sequences, around 13% seen once. Sequenced sample: blood. These TCRs come from a woman in her forties with Graves' ophthalmopathy. Each CDR3 is given with its conserved first and last residue. The order of the fields is V gene, J gene, clone size, D gene, CDR3 protein, CDR3 DNA. D genes are given only for firm matches. The size of a clone is reported for some rows only, either as once, few or many, or as a class for expanded clones.

v_gene: TRBV20-1
j_gene: TRBJ1-1
abundance: many
d_gene: NA
CDR3aa: CSARAVRSYTEAFF
CDR3nt: TGCAGTGCTAGAGCAGTCAGATCGTACACTGAAGCTTTCTTT

v_gene: TRBV20-1
j_gene: TRBJ2-3
abundance: many
d_gene: NA
CDR3aa: CSASIDTTDTQYF
CDR3nt: TGCAGTGCTTCAATAGATACCACAGATACGCAGTATTTT

v_gene: TRBV18
j_gene: TRBJ1-5
abundance: NA
d_gene: NA
CDR3aa: CASSPEGLNQPQHF
CDR3nt: TGTGCCAGCTCACCAGAAGGGTTGAATCAGCCCCAGCATTTT

v_gene: TRBV20-1
j_gene: TRBJ1-1
abundance: many
d_gene: TRBD1
CDR3aa: CSARDMTGDTEAFF
CDR3nt: TGCAGTGCTAGAGATATGACAGGGGACACTGAAGCTTTCTTT

v_gene: TRBV7-8
j_gene: TRBJ2-7
abundance: many
d_gene: TRBD1
CDR3aa: CASSWGQGDSYEQYF
CDR3nt: TGTGCCAGCAGCTGGGGACAGGGGGACTCCTACGAGCAGTACTTC

v_gene: TRBV4-1
j_gene: TRBJ1-2
abundance: NA
d_gene: NA
CDR3aa: CASSRRTPDTYGYTF
CDR3nt: TGCGCCAGCAGCCGGCGGACTCCCGATACTTATGGCTACACCTTC

v_gene: TRBV20-1
j_gene: TRBJ1-6
abundance: many
d_gene: NA
CDR3aa: CSARTLSGSGGDSPLHF
CDR3nt: TGCAGTGCTAGAACCCTCTCGGGGTCCGGAGGGGATTCACCCCTCCACTTT

v_gene: TRBV13
j_gene: TRBJ1-2
abundance: few
d_gene: NA
CDR3aa: CASSYGGRGDYGYTF
CDR3nt: TGTGCCAGCAGTTATGGGGGGCGGGGTGACTATGGCTACACCTTC

v_gene: TRBV3-1
j_gene: TRBJ2-5
abundance: many
d_gene: NA
CDR3aa: CASSQGPGGAETQYF
CDR3nt: TGTGCCAGCAGCCAAGGTCCCGGGGGCGCGGAGACCCAGTACTTC

v_gene: TRBV3-1
j_gene: TRBJ1-2
abundance: many
d_gene: NA
CDR3aa: CASSQERAVFPFYGYTF
CDR3nt: TGTGCCAGCAGCCAAGAGCGGGCAGTTTTTCCTTTCTATGGCTACACCTTC

v_gene: TRBV13
j_gene: TRBJ2-5
abundance: few
d_gene: NA
CDR3aa: CASSLGSLRGGQETQYF
CDR3nt: TGTGCCAGCAGCTTAGGGTCTTTGAGGGGGGGCCAGGAGACCCAGTACTTC

v_gene: TRBV20-1
j_gene: TRBJ1-1
abundance: NA
d_gene: NA
CDR3aa: CSAIRRENTEAFF
CDR3nt: TGCAGTGCTATCCGCAGGGAGAACACTGAAGCTTTCTTT

v_gene: TRBV15
j_gene: TRBJ1-1
abundance: few
d_gene: NA
CDR3aa: CATSRDGGYTEAFF
CDR3nt: TGTGCCACCAGCAGAGATGGCGGCTACACTGAAGCTTTCTTT

v_gene: TRBV7-2
j_gene: TRBJ1-2
abundance: many
d_gene: NA
CDR3aa: CASSLRTWGYTF
CDR3nt: TGTGCCAGCAGCTTAAGGACCTGGGGCTACACCTTC

v_gene: TRBV12-3/TRBV12-4
j_gene: TRBJ1-1
abundance: many
d_gene: NA
CDR3aa: CASTPGPMNTEAFF
CDR3nt: TGTGCCAGCACCCCCGGACCGATGAACACTGAAGCTTTCTTT

v_gene: TRBV5-1
j_gene: TRBJ2-5
abundance: few
d_gene: TRBD2
CDR3aa: CASSYGLAGGLQETQYF
CDR3nt: TGCGCCAGCAGCTATGGACTAGCGGGGGGACTCCAAGAGACCCAGTACTTC

v_gene: TRBV7-9
j_gene: TRBJ1-2
abundance: many
d_gene: NA
CDR3aa: CASSLREGYGYTF
CDR3nt: TGTGCCAGCAGCTTAAGGGAGGGGTATGGCTACACCTTC

v_gene: TRBV7-2
j_gene: TRBJ1-6
abundance: many
d_gene: NA
CDR3aa: CASSLNSYSPLHF
CDR3nt: TGTGCCAGCAGCCTAAACAGTTATTCACCCCTCCACTTT

v_gene: TRBV6-1
j_gene: TRBJ1-1
abundance: few
d_gene: NA
CDR3aa: CASSGRQNTEAFF
CDR3nt: TGTGCCAGCAGTGGACGACAGAACACTGAAGCTTTCTTT

v_gene: TRBV5-1
j_gene: TRBJ1-5
abundance: many
d_gene: NA
CDR3aa: CASSYDGSSNQPQHF
CDR3nt: TGCGCCAGCAGCTACGACGGAAGTAGCAATCAGCCCCAGCATTTT

v_gene: TRBV12-3/TRBV12-4
j_gene: TRBJ2-1
abundance: NA
d_gene: NA
CDR3aa: CASSLRNNEQFF
CDR3nt: TGTGCCAGCAGCCTCCGGAACAATGAGCAGTTCTTC

v_gene: TRBV10-3
j_gene: TRBJ2-2
abundance: few
d_gene: NA
CDR3aa: CAISGERAAGELFF
CDR3nt: TGTGCCATCAGTGGGGAAAGGGCGGCCGGGGAGCTGTTTTTT

v_gene: TRBV7-6
j_gene: TRBJ2-2
abundance: NA
d_gene: TRBD1
CDR3aa: CASATGANTGELFF
CDR3nt: TGTGCCAGCGCGACAGGGGCGAACACCGGGGAGCTGTTTTTT

v_gene: TRBV30
j_gene: TRBJ1-3
abundance: few
d_gene: TRBD1
CDR3aa: CAWDTGGGHTIYF
CDR3nt: TGTGCCTGGGATACAGGGGGCGGACACACCATATATTTT

v_gene: TRBV28
j_gene: TRBJ2-7
abundance: many
d_gene: NA
CDR3aa: CASSPPSAHKAYEQYF
CDR3nt: TGTGCCAGCAGTCCCCCTTCAGCACATAAGGCCTACGAGCAGTACTTC

v_gene: TRBV6-1
j_gene: TRBJ2-1
abundance: many
d_gene: NA
CDR3aa: CASSKIYNEQFF
CDR3nt: TGTGCCAGCAGTAAAATCTACAATGAGCAGTTCTTC

v_gene: TRBV12-3/TRBV12-4
j_gene: TRBJ2-5
abundance: few
d_gene: TRBD1
CDR3aa: CASSSPGQGLETQYF
CDR3nt: TGTGCCAGCAGTTCGCCGGGACAGGGCTTAGAGACCCAGTACTTC

v_gene: TRBV12-3/TRBV12-4
j_gene: TRBJ2-2
abundance: many
d_gene: NA
CDR3aa: CASSPGGSYSGELFF
CDR3nt: TGTGCCAGCAGTCCCGGAGGTTCGTACAGCGGGGAGCTGTTTTTT

v_gene: TRBV4-1
j_gene: TRBJ1-5
abundance: few
d_gene: NA
CDR3aa: CASSQALRQNQPQHF
CDR3nt: TGCGCCAGCAGCCAAGCCCTCAGGCAGAATCAGCCCCAGCATTTT

v_gene: TRBV4-1
j_gene: TRBJ1-1
abundance: many
d_gene: NA
CDR3aa: CASSHLQGTNTEAFF
CDR3nt: TGCGCCAGCAGCCATTTACAGGGCACGAACACTGAAGCTTTCTTT

v_gene: TRBV20-1
j_gene: TRBJ2-4
abundance: NA
d_gene: NA
CDR3aa: CSASPLVGKNIQYF
CDR3nt: TGCAGTGCTAGCCCCTTAGTCGGCAAAAACATTCAGTACTTC

v_gene: TRBV27
j_gene: TRBJ2-2
abundance: few
d_gene: NA
CDR3aa: CASSPKVAGELFF
CDR3nt: TGTGCCAGCAGTCCCAAGGTGGCCGGGGAGCTGTTTTTT

v_gene: TRBV20-1
j_gene: TRBJ2-1
abundance: many
d_gene: TRBD2
CDR3aa: CSARGLPRRSYDEQFF
CDR3nt: TGCAGTGCTAGGGGACTACCCCGGAGATCGTACGATGAGCAGTTCTTC

v_gene: TRBV7-2
j_gene: TRBJ2-5
abundance: few
d_gene: NA
CDR3aa: CASSLRLAPETQYF
CDR3nt: TGTGCCAGCAGCCTACGACTCGCCCCGGAGACCCAGTACTTC

v_gene: TRBV12-3/TRBV12-4
j_gene: TRBJ2-1
abundance: many
d_gene: TRBD2
CDR3aa: CASSLGQRLAVYNEQFF
CDR3nt: TGTGCCAGCAGTTTAGGGCAAAGACTAGCGGTCTACAATGAGCAGTTCTTC

v_gene: TRBV30
j_gene: TRBJ2-7
abundance: few
d_gene: NA
CDR3aa: CAWSFNIAYEQYF
CDR3nt: TGTGCCTGGAGTTTTAATATAGCCTACGAGCAGTACTTC

v_gene: TRBV18
j_gene: TRBJ1-4
abundance: few
d_gene: NA
CDR3aa: CASSAGINEKLFF
CDR3nt: TGTGCCAGCTCCGCAGGGATCAATGAAAAACTGTTTTTT

v_gene: TRBV19
j_gene: TRBJ1-3
abundance: NA
d_gene: NA
CDR3aa: CASSPLGPLSSGNTIYF
CDR3nt: TGTGCCAGTAGCCCACTGGGGCCACTCAGCTCTGGAAACACCATATATTTT

v_gene: TRBV14
j_gene: TRBJ1-2
abundance: few
d_gene: NA
CDR3aa: CASSQRGSTNYGYTF
CDR3nt: TGTGCCAGCAGCCAAAGGGGCAGCACTAACTATGGCTACACCTTC

v_gene: TRBV6-6
j_gene: TRBJ2-3
abundance: many
d_gene: TRBD2
CDR3aa: CASSTSTSGGTDTQYF
CDR3nt: TGTGCCAGCAGTACATCGACTAGCGGGGGCACAGATACGCAGTATTTT

v_gene: TRBV9
j_gene: TRBJ2-7
abundance: NA
d_gene: NA
CDR3aa: CASSPGNQGKGSEQYF
CDR3nt: TGTGCCAGCAGCCCGGGGAACCAGGGTAAGGGATCCGAGCAGTACTTC

v_gene: TRBV3-1
j_gene: TRBJ2-1
abundance: NA
d_gene: NA
CDR3aa: CASSQRTVNNEQFF
CDR3nt: TGTGCCAGCAGCCAGAGGACAGTCAACAATGAGCAGTTCTTC

v_gene: TRBV2
j_gene: TRBJ2-5
abundance: many
d_gene: TRBD2
CDR3aa: CASSLAGGLETQYF
CDR3nt: TGTGCCAGCAGTCTAGCGGGGGGATTGGAGACCCAGTACTTC

v_gene: TRBV12-3/TRBV12-4
j_gene: TRBJ2-7
abundance: many
d_gene: TRBD2
CDR3aa: CASSPTSGSSYEQYF
CDR3nt: TGTGCCAGCAGCCCTACTAGCGGGAGTTCCTACGAGCAGTACTTC

v_gene: TRBV12-3/TRBV12-4
j_gene: TRBJ1-5
abundance: many
d_gene: NA
CDR3aa: CASSRWPPYSNQPQHF
CDR3nt: TGTGCCAGCAGTAGGTGGCCCCCGTATAGCAATCAGCCCCAGCATTTT

v_gene: TRBV6-5
j_gene: TRBJ2-1
abundance: NA
d_gene: TRBD2
CDR3aa: CASSYGGGVPEQFF
CDR3nt: TGTGCCAGCAGTTACGGGGGGGGGGTCCCGGAGCAGTTCTTC

v_gene: TRBV24-1
j_gene: TRBJ2-3
abundance: many
d_gene: NA
CDR3aa: CATTRLVGDTDTQYF
CDR3nt: TGTGCCACCACAAGACTAGTGGGGGACACAGATACGCAGTATTTT

v_gene: TRBV29-1
j_gene: TRBJ1-4
abundance: NA
d_gene: NA
CDR3aa: CSARGIGAEKLFF
CDR3nt: TGCAGCGCCCGGGGTATAGGGGCTGAAAAACTGTTTTTT

v_gene: TRBV29-1
j_gene: TRBJ1-1
abundance: many
d_gene: TRBD1
CDR3aa: CSVQDRMNTEAFF
CDR3nt: TGCAGCGTTCAGGACAGGATGAACACTGAAGCTTTCTTT

v_gene: TRBV3-1
j_gene: TRBJ2-1
abundance: few
d_gene: NA
CDR3aa: CASSQDLATYNEQFF
CDR3nt: TGTGCCAGCAGCCAAGATCTGGCTACCTACAATGAGCAGTTCTTC

v_gene: TRBV6-1
j_gene: TRBJ2-1
abundance: many
d_gene: TRBD2
CDR3aa: CASTPWTGGLTSSYNEQFF
CDR3nt: TGTGCCAGCACCCCATGGACGGGGGGACTGACGAGCTCCTACAATGAGCAGTTCTTC

v_gene: TRBV7-2
j_gene: TRBJ2-1
abundance: NA
d_gene: TRBD2
CDR3aa: CASSYLSGRANEQFF
CDR3nt: TGTGCCAGCAGCTACCTTAGCGGGAGGGCCAATGAGCAGTTCTTC

v_gene: TRBV7-9
j_gene: TRBJ2-6
abundance: NA
d_gene: NA
CDR3aa: CASREAASGANVLTF
CDR3nt: TGTGCCAGCAGAGAAGCGGCCTCTGGGGCCAACGTCCTGACTTTC

v_gene: TRBV6-1
j_gene: TRBJ2-6
abundance: NA
d_gene: NA
CDR3aa: CASRARVFGANVLTF
CDR3nt: TGTGCCAGCAGAGCCCGCGTTTTTGGGGCCAACGTCCTGACTTTC